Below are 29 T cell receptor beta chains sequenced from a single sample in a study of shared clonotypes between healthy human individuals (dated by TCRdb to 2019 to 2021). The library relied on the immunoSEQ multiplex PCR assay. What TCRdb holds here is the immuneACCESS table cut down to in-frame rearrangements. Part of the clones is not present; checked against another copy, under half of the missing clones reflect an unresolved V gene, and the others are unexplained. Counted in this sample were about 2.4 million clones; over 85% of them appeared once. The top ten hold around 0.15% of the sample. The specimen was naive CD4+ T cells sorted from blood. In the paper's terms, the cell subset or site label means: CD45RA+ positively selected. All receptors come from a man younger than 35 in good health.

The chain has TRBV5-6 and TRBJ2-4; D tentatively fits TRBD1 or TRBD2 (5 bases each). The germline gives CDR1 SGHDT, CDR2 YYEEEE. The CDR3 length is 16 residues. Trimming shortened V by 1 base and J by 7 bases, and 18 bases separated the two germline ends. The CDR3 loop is CASSLRGDSWRNIQYF. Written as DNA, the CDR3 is TGTGCCAGCAGCTTGAGAGGGGATTCTTGGAGGAACATTCAGTACTTC.

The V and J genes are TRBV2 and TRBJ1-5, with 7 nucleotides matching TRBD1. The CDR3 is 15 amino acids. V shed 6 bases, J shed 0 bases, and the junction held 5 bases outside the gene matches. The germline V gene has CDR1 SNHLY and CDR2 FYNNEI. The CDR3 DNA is TGTGCCAGCAGAGGGACAGCCCTTAGCAATCAGCCCCAGCATTTT. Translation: CASRGTALSNQPQHF.

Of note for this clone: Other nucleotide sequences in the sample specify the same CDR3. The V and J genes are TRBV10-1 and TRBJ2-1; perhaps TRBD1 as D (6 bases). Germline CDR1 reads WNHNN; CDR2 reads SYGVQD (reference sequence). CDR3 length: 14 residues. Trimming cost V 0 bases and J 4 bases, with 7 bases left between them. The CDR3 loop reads CASSESTGYNEQFF. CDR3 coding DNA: TGCGCCAGCAGTGAGTCGACAGGATACAATGAGCAGTTCTTC.

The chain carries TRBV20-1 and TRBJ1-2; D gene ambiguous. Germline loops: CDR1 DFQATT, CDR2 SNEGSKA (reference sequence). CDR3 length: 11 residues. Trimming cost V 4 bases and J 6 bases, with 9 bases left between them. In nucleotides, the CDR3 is TGCAGTGCTACTACAGAAGATGGCTACACCTTC. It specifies CSATTEDGYTF.

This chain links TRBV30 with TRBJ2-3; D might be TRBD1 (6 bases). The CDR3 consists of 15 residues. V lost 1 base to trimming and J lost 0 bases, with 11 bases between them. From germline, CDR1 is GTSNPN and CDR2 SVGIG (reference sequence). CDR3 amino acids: CAWSETGLSTDTQYF. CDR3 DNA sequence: TGTGCCTGGAGTGAGACAGGTCTTAGCACAGATACGCAGTATTTT.

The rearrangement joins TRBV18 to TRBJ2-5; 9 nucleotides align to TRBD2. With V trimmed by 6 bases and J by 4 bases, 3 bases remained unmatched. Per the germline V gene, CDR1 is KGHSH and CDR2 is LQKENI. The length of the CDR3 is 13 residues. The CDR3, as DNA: TGTGCCAGCTCGCTGACTAGCGGAGAGACCCAGTACTTC. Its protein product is CASSLTSGETQYF.

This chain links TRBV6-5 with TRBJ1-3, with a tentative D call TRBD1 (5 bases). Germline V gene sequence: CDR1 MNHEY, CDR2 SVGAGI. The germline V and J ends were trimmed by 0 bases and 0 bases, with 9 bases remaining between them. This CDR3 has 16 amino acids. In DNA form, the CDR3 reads TGTGCCAGCAGTTACTCACAGGCAATCTCTGGAAACACCATATATTTT. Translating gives CASSYSQAISGNTIYF.

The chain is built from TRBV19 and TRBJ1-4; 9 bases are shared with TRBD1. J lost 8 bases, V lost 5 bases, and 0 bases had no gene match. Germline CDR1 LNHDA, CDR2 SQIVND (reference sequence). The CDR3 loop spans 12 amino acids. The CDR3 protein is CASSGTGEKLFF. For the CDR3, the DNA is TGTGCCAGTAGTGGGACAGGGGAAAAACTGTTTTTT.

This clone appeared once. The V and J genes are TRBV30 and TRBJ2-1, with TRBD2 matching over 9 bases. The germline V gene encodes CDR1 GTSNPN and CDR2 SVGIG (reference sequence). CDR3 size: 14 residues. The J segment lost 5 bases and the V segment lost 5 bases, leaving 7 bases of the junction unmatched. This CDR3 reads CAWQRTSVDNEQFF. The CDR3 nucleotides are TGTGCCTGGCAAAGGACTAGCGTAGACAATGAGCAGTTCTTC.

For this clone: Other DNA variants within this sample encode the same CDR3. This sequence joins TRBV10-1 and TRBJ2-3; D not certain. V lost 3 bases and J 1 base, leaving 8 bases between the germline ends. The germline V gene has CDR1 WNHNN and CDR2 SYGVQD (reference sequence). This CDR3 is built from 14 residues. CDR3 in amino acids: CASSESAGTDTQYF. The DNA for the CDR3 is TGCGCCAGCAGTGAAAGTGCAGGCACAGATACGCAGTATTTT.

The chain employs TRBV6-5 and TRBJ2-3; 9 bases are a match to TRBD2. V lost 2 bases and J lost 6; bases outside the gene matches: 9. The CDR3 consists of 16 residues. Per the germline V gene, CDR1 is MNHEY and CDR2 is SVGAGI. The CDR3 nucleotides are TGTGCCAGCAGTTACAATTCGGCTAGCGGGAAGGATACGCAGTATTTT. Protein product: CASSYNSASGKDTQYF.

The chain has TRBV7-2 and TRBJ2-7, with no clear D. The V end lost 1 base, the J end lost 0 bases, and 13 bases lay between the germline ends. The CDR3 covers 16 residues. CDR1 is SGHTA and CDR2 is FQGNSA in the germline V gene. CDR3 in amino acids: CASSLVARQPSYEQYF. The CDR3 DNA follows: TGTGCCAGCAGCTTAGTAGCCAGGCAGCCCTCCTACGAGCAGTACTTC.

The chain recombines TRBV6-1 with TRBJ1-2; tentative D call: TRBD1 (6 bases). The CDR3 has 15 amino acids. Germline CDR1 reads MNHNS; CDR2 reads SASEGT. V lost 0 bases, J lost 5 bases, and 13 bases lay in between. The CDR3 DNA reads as TGTGCCAGCAGTGAAGCGCAGGACAGAGTGTATGGCTACACCTTC. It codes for CASSEAQDRVYGYTF.

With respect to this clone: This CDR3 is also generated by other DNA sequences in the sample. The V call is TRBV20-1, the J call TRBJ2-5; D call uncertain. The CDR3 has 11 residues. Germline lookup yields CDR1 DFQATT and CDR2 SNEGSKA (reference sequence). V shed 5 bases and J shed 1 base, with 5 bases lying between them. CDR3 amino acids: CSARAQETQYF. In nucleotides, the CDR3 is TGCAGTGCTCGGGCCCAAGAGACCCAGTACTTC.

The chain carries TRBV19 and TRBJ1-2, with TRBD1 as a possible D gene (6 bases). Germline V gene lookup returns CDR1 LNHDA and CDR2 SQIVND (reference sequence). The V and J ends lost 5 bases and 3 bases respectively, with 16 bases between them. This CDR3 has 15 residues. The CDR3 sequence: CASSHSQGIDYGYTF. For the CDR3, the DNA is TGTGCCAGTAGTCACAGCCAGGGGATTGACTATGGCTACACCTTC.

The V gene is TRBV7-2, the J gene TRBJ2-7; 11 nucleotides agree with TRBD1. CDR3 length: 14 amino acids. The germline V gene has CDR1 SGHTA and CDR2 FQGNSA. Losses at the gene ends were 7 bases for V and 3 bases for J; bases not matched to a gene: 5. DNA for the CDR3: TGTGCCAGCACTCCGGGACAGGGGGTCTACGAGCAGTACTTC. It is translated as CASTPGQGVYEQYF.

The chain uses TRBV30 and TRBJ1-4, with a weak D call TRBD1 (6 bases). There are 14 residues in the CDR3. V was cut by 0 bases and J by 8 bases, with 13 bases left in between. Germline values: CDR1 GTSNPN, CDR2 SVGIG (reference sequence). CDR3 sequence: CAWSVLQGKEKLFF. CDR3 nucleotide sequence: TGTGCCTGGAGTGTTCTCCAGGGGAAAGAAAAACTGTTTTTT.

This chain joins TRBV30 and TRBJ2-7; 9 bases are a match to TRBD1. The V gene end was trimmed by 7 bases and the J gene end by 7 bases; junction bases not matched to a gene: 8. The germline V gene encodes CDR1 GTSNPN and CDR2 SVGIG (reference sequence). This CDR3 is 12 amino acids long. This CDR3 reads CASDGTGIEQYF. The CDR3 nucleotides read TGTGCCTCGGACGGGACAGGGATTGAGCAGTACTTC.

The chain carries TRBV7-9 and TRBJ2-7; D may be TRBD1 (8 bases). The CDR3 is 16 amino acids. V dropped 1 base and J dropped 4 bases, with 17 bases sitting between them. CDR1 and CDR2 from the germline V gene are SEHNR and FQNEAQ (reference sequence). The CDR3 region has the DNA TGTGCCAGCAGCTTAGGCGGGGGACAGGCCCCTTACGAGCAGTACTTC. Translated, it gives CASSLGGGQAPYEQYF.

In DNA, the CDR3 is TGTGCCAGCAGCGTAGAGATCAGGGGACCGGTTGAAAAACTGTTTTTT. Translated: CASSVEIRGPVEKLFF. The J gene is TRBJ1-4, the V gene TRBV9; possible D gene TRBD1, 6 bases. The CDR3 totals 16 residues. Germline loops: CDR1 SGDLS, CDR2 YYNGEE. The V end was cut by 0 bases, the J end by 7 bases, with 16 bases between.

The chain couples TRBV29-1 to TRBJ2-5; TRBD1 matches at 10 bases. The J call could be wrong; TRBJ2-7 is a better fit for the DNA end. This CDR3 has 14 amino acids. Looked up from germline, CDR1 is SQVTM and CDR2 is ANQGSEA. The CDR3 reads CSVVSGQGTYEQYF. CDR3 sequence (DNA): TGCAGCGTTGTCTCGGGACAGGGGACCTACGAGCAGTACTTC.

The CDR3 loop is CASSPSGVGYEKLFF. The CDR3 DNA follows: TGTGCCAGCAGCCCGTCGGGAGTGGGTTATGAAAAACTGTTTTTT. The rearrangement uses TRBV7-8 and TRBJ1-4; D is uncertain. The CDR3 contains 15 residues. The V and J ends lost 5 bases and 6 bases respectively, with 16 bases between them. Germline CDR1 reads SGHVS; CDR2 reads FQNEAQ.

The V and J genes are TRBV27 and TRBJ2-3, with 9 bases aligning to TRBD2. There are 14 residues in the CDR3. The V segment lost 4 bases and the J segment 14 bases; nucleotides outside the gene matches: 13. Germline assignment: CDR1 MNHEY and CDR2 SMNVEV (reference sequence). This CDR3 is CASSSVDGTSSRYF. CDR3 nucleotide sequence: TGTGCCAGCAGTTCGGTGGATGGGACTAGCAGCCGGTATTTT.

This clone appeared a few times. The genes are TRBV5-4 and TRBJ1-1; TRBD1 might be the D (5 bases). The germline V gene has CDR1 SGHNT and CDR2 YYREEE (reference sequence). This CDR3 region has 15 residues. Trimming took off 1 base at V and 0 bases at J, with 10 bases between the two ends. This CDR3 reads CASSLLGVMNTEAFF. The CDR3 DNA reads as TGTGCCAGCAGCTTGTTAGGGGTGATGAACACTGAAGCTTTCTTT.

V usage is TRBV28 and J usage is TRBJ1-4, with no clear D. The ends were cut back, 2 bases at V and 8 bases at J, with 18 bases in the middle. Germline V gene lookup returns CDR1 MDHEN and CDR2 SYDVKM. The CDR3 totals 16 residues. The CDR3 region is CASSLGSGVLVEKLFF. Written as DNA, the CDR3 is TGTGCCAGCAGTTTAGGTTCAGGTGTGTTGGTGGAAAAACTGTTTTTT.

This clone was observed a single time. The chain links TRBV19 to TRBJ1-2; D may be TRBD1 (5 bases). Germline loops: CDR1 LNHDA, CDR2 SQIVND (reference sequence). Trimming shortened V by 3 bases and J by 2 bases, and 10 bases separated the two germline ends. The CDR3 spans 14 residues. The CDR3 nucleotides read TGTGCCAGTAGTATGCGAGGGGCCAACTATGGCTACACCTTC. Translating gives CASSMRGANYGYTF.

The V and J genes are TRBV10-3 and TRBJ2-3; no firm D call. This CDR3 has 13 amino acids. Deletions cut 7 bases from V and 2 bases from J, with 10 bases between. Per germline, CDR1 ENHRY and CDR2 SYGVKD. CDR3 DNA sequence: TGTGCCATCATGAGGCAAATCACAGATACGCAGTATTTT. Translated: CAIMRQITDTQYF.

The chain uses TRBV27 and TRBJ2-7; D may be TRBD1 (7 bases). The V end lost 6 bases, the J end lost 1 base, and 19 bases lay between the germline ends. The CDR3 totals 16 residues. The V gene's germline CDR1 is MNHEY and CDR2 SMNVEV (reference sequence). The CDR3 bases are TGTGCCAGCAGCTTTAGGGGGCTAGCGTTATCCTACGAGCAGTACTTC. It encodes CASSFRGLALSYEQYF.

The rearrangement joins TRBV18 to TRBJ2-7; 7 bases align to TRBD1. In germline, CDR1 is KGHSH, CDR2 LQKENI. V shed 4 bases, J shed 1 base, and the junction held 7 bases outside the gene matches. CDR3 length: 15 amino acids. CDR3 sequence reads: CASSLRDSDSYEQYF. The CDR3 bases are TGTGCCAGCTCACTAAGGGACAGTGATTCCTACGAGCAGTACTTC.